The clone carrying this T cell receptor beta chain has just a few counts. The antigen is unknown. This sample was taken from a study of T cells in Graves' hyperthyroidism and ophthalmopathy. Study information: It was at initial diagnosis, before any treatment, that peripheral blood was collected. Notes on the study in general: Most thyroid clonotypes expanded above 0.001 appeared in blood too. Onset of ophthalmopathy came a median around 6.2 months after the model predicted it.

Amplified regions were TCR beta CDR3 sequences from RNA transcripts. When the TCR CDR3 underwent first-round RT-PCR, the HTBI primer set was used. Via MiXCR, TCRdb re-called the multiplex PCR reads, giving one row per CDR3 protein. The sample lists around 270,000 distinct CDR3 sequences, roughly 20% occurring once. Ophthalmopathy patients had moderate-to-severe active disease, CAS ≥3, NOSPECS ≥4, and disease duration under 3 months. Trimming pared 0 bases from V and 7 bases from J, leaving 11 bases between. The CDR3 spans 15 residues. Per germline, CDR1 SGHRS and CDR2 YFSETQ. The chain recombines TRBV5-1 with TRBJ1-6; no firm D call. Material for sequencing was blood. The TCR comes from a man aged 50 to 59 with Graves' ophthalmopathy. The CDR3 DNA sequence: TGCGCCAGCAGCTTGGATGGCAGGCTAAATTCACCCCTCCACTTT. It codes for CASSLDGRLNSPLHF.